One and the same sample provided the 13 T cell receptor beta chains below, sequenced in a study of T-cell reconstitution after alpha-beta-depleted transplantation in children. This sample's TCRbeta library carried unique molecular identifier barcodes. MiXCR was run by TCRdb on the PCR reads, yielding one entry per CDR3 protein. The table has hundreds of thousands of distinct CDR3 sequences, around 12% seen once. Sequenced material: PBMCs, taken before TCRalphabeta/CD19-depleted stem cell transplant. The receptors were sampled from a girl aged 2 to 10 with congenital amegakaryocytic thrombocytopenia, due to receive a stem cell transplant.

This clonotype was counted only a few times. The V call is TRBV15, the J call TRBJ1-2; D might be TRBD1 (6 bases). Between the trimmed V and J ends, which lost 2 bases and 4 bases, there was a span of 11 bases. Germline CDR1 is LNHNV and CDR2 is YYDKDF (reference sequence). The CDR3 is made up of 14 amino acids. The CDR3 region has the DNA TGTGCCACCAGCAGAAATACAGGGAGCTATGGCTACACCTTC. Protein sequence: CATSRNTGSYGYTF.

This clonotype has a handful of counts. V and J are TRBV6-1 and TRBJ2-1; 8 bases map to TRBD2. Germline V lookup: CDR1 MNHNS, CDR2 SASEGT. This CDR3 is 14 amino acids long. Trimming took 8 bases from V and 2 from J; bases not matched to a gene: 5. The CDR3 loop is CASPGTRAYNEQFF. CDR3 bases: TGTGCCAGCCCCGGGACTAGGGCCTACAATGAGCAGTTCTTC.

There are many counts of this clonotype. The chain recombines TRBV5-1 with TRBJ1-2, with 9 nucleotides matching TRBD1. V shed 0 bases, J shed 4 bases, and the junction held 4 bases outside the gene matches. The CDR3 is made up of 15 amino acids. Germline CDR1 is SGHRS and CDR2 is YFSETQ. The CDR3 here is CASSLATTGGYGYTF. CDR3 DNA: TGCGCCAGCAGCTTGGCCACGACAGGGGGCTATGGCTACACCTTC. The full variable domain, in which reference TRBV5-1 and TRBJ1-2 provide the parts outside the CDR3, is KAGVTQTPRYLIKTRGQQVTLSCSPISGHRSVSWYQQTPGQGLQFLFEYFSETQRNKGNFPGRFSGRQFSNSRSEMNVSTLELGDSALYLCASSLATTGGYGYTFGSGTRLTVV.

This clonotype was found many times. The gene calls are TRBV28 and TRBJ2-5; the D gene could be TRBD1 or TRBD2 (5 bases each). The CDR3 consists of 14 residues. V shed 5 bases and J shed 5 bases, with 15 bases lying between them. Looked up from germline, CDR1 is MDHEN and CDR2 is SYDVKM. DNA of the CDR3: TGTGCCAGCAGTCTAGGGGAGCAGTGGGAGACCCAGTACTTC. It yields the protein CASSLGEQWETQYF.

This clonotype occurred many times. The rearrangement uses TRBV20-1 and TRBJ1-1; possible D gene TRBD1, 5 bases. V gave up 3 bases and J gave up 6 bases, with 23 bases separating them. CDR3 length: 16 residues. Germline CDR1 and CDR2: DFQATT and SNEGSKA (reference sequence). The CDR3 DNA is TGCAGTGCTAGTCGACCCTTAATGGGGGTCGCTTCTGAAGCTTTCTTT. Translating it yields CSASRPLMGVASEAFF.

This clonotype has a handful of counts. The chain combines TRBV29-1 with TRBJ1-2; D might be TRBD1 (6 bases). The V and J ends lost 0 bases and 4 bases respectively, with 15 bases between them. Looked up from germline, CDR1 is SQVTM and CDR2 is ANQGSEA. There are 15 residues in the CDR3. This CDR3 is CSVEDMTGKRYGYTF. CDR3 sequence (DNA): TGCAGCGTTGAAGATATGACAGGCAAACGCTATGGCTACACCTTC.

This clonotype occurred many times. The chain links TRBV20-1 to TRBJ2-3, with D perhaps matching TRBD1 (6 bases). V lost 5 bases and J lost 7, with 22 bases in between. The CDR3 has 15 amino acids. The germline gives CDR1 DFQATT, CDR2 SNEGSKA (reference sequence). The CDR3 DNA is TGCAGTGCTGGGTGGGGACACAAACCCCCCTATACGCAGTATTTT. It is translated as CSAGWGHKPPYTQYF.

This clonotype was observed at least ten times. The gene calls are TRBV7-8 and TRBJ2-1; 8 nucleotides agree with TRBD2. This CDR3 comprises 15 residues. Trimming cost V 5 bases and J 6 bases; bases outside gene matches: 9. Per germline, CDR1 SGHVS and CDR2 FQNEAQ. The CDR3 DNA sequence: TGTGCCAGCAGCAACGGACTAGCTACCGTCAATGAGCAGTTCTTC. The encoded protein is CASSNGLATVNEQFF.

This clonotype was seen at least ten times. This chain connects TRBV9 to TRBJ2-1; 8 bases are a match to TRBD2. J lost 8 bases, V lost 4 bases, and 20 bases had no gene match. Germline V CDR1 and CDR2: SGDLS, YYNGEE. This CDR3 comprises 18 residues. The CDR3 DNA is TGTGCCAGCAGCTCTTCGTTAAAAACGGGGACTAGAAACTATGAGCAGTTCTTC. Translating gives CASSSSLKTGTRNYEQFF.

This clonotype has just a few counts. For the CDR3, the DNA is TGTGCCAGCAGCCAGGGGAACAGGGGTGAGCAGTTCTTC. Its protein is CASSQGNRGEQFF. J is TRBJ2-1 and V is TRBV7-3; 7 bases are a match to TRBD1. V was pared by 5 bases and J by 9 bases, with 7 bases of the junction left unmatched. Germline V gene sequence: CDR1 SGHTA, CDR2 FQGTGA. The CDR3 covers 13 residues.

This rearrangement joins TRBV6-6 to TRBJ1-1, with D tentatively TRBD1 (5 bases). The CDR3 contains 13 residues. V was pared by 2 bases and J by 3 bases, with 7 bases between. The germline V gene encodes CDR1 MNHNY and CDR2 SVGAGI (reference sequence). The CDR3, as DNA: TGTGCCAGCAGTTACACGGGGGACACTGAAGCTTTCTTT. Residues: CASSYTGDTEAFF.

The V call is TRBV7-2, the J call TRBJ1-3; perhaps TRBD1 as D (6 bases). Germline V gene data show CDR1 as SGHTA and CDR2 as FQGNSA. The CDR3 runs 15 residues. Trimming cost V 5 bases and J 0 bases, with 11 bases left between them. The chain's CDR3 is CASSETGTSGNTIYF. CDR3 sequence (DNA): TGTGCCAGCAGCGAAACAGGGACCTCTGGAAACACCATATATTTT.

This clonotype was seen a handful of times. The chain carries TRBV5-1 and TRBJ2-1, with D hard to call. The CDR3 extends over 15 amino acids. V shed 1 base and J shed 2 bases, with 10 bases lying between them. Germline V CDR1 and CDR2: SGHRS, YFSETQ. CDR3 region: CASSLPTRAYNEQFF. CDR3 bases: TGCGCCAGCAGCTTGCCTACAAGAGCCTACAATGAGCAGTTCTTC.